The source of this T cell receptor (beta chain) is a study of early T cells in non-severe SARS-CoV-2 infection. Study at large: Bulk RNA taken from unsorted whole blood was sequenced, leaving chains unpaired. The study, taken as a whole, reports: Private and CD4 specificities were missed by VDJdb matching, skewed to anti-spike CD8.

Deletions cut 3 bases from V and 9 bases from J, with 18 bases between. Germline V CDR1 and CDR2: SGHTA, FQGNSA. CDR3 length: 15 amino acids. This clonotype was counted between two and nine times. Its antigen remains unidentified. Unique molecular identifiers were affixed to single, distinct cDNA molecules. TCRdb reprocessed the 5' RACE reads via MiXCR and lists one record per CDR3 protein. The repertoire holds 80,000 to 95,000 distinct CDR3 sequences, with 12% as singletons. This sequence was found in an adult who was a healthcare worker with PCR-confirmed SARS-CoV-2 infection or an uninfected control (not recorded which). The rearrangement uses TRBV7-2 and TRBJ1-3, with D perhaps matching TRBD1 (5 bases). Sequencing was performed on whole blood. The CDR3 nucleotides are TGTGCCAGCAGCTTGCGGGGCCTGGGAACCGGCACCATATATTTT. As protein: CASSLRGLGTGTIYF.